The sequence of this TCR beta chain was determined in a study of lymphopenia after photon versus proton radiotherapy. Here immunoSEQ multiplex PCR was the method, and the copy in TCRdb shows in-frame clones only, minus some. The table lists 89,000 or so clones, around 83% of them singletons, with 1.3% to 1.5% in the top ten. The CDR3 runs 14 residues. Trimming stripped 2 bases from V and 3 bases from J, with 7 bases between. From germline, CDR1 is SGHTA and CDR2 FQGNSA. The specimen comprised peripheral blood, sampled from a patient treated with proton-based radiotherapy. The rearrangement links TRBV7-2 to TRBJ2-2; tentatively, D is TRBD1 (5 bases). The TCR comes from a man aged 55 to 70 with pancreatic cancer. CDR3 region: CASSLRRDTGELFF. DNA of the CDR3: TGTGCCAGCAGCTTACGCAGGGACACCGGGGAGCTGTTTTTT.